This T cell receptor beta chain was recorded in a study of blood T cell repertoires in COVID-19. Study overall: COVID-19 samples, acute and convalescent, were from the United States, Italy and Spain.

This CDR3 is 15 amino acids long. The V gene's germline CDR1 is SGHNT and CDR2 YYREEE (reference sequence). Trimming took 4 bases from V and 7 from J, leaving 17 bases between them. This clone was observed a single time. The data were produced by immunoSEQ multiplex PCR, yet TCRdb's version contains in-frame clones alone and is incomplete. The sample shows approximately 300,000 clones, about nine tenths of them seen only once. The sequence was collected from a woman aged 18-29 years who had recovered from COVID-19. This sequence joins TRBV5-4 and TRBJ1-4; D gene uncertain. Material: PBMCs or T cells enriched from blood (not recorded which). The CDR3 sequence is CASSHREGAGEKLFF. The CDR3, as DNA: TGTGCCAGCAGCCATCGTGAGGGCGCGGGTGAAAAACTGTTTTTT.